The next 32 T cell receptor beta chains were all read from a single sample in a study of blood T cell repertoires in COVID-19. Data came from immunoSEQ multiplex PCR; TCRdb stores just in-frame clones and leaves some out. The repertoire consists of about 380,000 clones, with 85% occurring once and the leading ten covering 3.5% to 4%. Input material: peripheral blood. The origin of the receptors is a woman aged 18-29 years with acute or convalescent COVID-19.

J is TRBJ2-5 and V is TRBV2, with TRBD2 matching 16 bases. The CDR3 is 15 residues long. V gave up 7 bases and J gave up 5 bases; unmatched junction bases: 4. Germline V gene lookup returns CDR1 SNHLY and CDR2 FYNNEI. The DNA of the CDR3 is TGTGCCAGCATCCCGGGACTAGCGGGAGGGGAGACCCAGTACTTC. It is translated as CASIPGLAGGETQYF.

The CDR3 spells CASNGAGNTIYF. CDR3 nucleotide sequence: TGTGCCAGCAACGGGGCTGGAAACACCATATATTTT. V and J are TRBV9 and TRBJ1-3; D not resolved. The germline V and J ends were trimmed by 6 bases and 2 bases, with 6 bases remaining between them. This CDR3 spans 12 amino acids. Germline-derived CDR1 and CDR2 are SGDLS and YYNGEE.

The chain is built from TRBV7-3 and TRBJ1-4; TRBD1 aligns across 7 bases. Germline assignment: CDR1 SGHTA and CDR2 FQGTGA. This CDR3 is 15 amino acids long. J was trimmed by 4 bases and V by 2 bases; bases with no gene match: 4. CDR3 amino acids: CASSLGGQINEKLFF. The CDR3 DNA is TGTGCCAGCAGCTTAGGGGGACAGATTAATGAAAAACTGTTTTTT.

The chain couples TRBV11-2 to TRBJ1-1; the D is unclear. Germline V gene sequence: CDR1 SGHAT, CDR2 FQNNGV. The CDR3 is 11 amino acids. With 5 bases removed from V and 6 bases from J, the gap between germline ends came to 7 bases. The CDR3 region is CASSHRAEAFF. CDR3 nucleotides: TGTGCCAGCAGCCACCGGGCTGAAGCTTTCTTT.

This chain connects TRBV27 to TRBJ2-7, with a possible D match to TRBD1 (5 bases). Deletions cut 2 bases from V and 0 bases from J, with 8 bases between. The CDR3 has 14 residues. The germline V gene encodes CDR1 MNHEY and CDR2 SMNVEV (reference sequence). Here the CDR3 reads CASSLADTSYEQYF. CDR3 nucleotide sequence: TGTGCCAGCAGTTTAGCGGACACCTCCTACGAGCAGTACTTC.

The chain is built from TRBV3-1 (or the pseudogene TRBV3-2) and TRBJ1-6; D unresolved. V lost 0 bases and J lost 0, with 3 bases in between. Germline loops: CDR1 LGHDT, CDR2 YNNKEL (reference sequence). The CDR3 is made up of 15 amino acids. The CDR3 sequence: CASSQESSYNSPLHF. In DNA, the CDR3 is TGTGCCAGCAGCCAAGAGAGCTCCTATAATTCACCCCTCCACTTT.

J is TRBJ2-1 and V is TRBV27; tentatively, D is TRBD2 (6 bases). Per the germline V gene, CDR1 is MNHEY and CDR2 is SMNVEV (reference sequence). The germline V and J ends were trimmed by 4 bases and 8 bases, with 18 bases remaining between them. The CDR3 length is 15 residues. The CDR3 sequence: CASSSIGTSQDEQFF. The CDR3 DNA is TGTGCCAGCAGTTCTATTGGGACTTCCCAGGATGAGCAGTTCTTC.

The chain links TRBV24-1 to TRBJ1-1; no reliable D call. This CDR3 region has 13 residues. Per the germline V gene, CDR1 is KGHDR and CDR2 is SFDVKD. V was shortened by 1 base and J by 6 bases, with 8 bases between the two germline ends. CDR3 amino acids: CATSDFRSSEAFF. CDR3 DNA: TGTGCCACCAGTGATTTCCGAAGCTCTGAAGCTTTCTTT.

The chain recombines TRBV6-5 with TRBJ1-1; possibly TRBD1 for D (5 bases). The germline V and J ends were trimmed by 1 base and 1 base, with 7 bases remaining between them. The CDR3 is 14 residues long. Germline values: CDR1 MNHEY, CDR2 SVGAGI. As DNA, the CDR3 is TGTGCCAGCAGTTACTGGGGGGAGAACACTGAAGCTTTCTTT. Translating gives CASSYWGENTEAFF.

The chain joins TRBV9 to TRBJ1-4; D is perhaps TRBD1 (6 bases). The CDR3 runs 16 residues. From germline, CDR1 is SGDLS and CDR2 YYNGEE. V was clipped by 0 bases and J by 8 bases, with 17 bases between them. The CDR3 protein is CASSVEARAGAEKLFF. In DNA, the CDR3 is TGTGCCAGCAGCGTAGAGGCCCGGGCAGGGGCAGAAAAACTGTTTTTT.

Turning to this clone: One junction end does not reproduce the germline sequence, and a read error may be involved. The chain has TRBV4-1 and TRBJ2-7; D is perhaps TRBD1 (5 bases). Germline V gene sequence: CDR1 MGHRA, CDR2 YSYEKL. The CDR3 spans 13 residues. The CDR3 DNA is TGCGCCAGCAGCCCCCCAACGGTTCCAGGGCTGGACTTC. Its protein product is CASSPPTVPGLDF.

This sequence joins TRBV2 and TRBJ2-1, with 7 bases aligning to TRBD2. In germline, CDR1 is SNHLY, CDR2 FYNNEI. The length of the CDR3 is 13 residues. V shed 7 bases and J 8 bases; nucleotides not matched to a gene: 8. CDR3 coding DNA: TGTGCCAGCAAGCGGGAACGTGGGGATGAGCAGTTCTTC. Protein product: CASKRERGDEQFF.

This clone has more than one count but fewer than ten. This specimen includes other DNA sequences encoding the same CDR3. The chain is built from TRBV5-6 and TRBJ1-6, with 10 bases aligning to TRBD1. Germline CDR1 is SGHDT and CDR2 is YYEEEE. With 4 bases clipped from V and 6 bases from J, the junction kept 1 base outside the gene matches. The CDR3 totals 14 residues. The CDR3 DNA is TGTGCCAGCAGCCGGGACAGGGGTAATTCACCCCTCCACTTT. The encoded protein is CASSRDRGNSPLHF.

The CDR3 loop is CATSETGVEIQYF. The DNA of the CDR3 is TGTGCCACCAGTGAAACAGGGGTCGAGATTCAGTACTTC. The rearrangement joins TRBV24-1 to TRBJ2-4; 7 bases align to TRBD1. The CDR3 runs 13 residues. V shed 4 bases, J shed 10 bases, and the junction held 6 bases outside the gene matches. Germline CDR1 is KGHDR and CDR2 is SFDVKD.

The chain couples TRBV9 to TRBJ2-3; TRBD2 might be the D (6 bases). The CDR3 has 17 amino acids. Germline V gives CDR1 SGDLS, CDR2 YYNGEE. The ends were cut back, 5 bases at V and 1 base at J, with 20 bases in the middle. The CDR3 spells CASSPRSVGGGTDTQYF. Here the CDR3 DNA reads TGTGCCAGCAGTCCTCGGTCGGTCGGCGGGGGCACAGATACGCAGTATTTT.

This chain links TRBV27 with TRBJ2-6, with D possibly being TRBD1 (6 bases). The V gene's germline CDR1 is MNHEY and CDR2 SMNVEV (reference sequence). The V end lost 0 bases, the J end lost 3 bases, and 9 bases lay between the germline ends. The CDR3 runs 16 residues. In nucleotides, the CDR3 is TGTGCCAGCAGTTTATCGGGACATGATGGGGCCAACGTCCTGACTTTC. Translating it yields CASSLSGHDGANVLTF.

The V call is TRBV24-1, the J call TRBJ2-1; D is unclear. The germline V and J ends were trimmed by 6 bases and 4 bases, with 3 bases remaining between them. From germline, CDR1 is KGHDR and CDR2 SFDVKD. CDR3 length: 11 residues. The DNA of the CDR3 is TGTGCCACCAGTTCATACAATGAGCAGTTCTTC. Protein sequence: CATSSYNEQFF.

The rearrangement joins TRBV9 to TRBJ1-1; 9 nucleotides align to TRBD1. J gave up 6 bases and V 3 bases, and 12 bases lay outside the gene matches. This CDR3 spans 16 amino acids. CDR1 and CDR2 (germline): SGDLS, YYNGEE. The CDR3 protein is CASSAPGTGTMAEAFF. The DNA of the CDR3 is TGTGCCAGCAGCGCTCCCGGGACAGGGACGATGGCTGAAGCTTTCTTT.

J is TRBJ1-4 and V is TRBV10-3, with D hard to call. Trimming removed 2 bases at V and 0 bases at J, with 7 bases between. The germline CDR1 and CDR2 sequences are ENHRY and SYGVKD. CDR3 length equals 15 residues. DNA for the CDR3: TGTGCCATCAGTGAGGATAGAGCAACTAATGAAAAACTGTTTTTT. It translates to CAISEDRATNEKLFF.

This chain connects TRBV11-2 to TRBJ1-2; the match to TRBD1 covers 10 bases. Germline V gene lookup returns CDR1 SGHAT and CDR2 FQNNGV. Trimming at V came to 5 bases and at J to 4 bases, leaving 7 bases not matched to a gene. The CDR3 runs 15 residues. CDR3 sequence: CASSPRDRGIYGYTF. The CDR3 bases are TGTGCCAGCAGCCCTAGGGACAGGGGTATCTATGGCTACACCTTC.

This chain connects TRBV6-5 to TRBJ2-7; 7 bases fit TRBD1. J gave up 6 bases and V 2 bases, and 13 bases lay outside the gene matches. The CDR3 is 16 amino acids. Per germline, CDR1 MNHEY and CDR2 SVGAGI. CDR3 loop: CASSYRTQGQRTEQYF. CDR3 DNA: TGTGCCAGCAGTTACCGTACACAGGGGCAGCGGACCGAGCAGTACTTC.

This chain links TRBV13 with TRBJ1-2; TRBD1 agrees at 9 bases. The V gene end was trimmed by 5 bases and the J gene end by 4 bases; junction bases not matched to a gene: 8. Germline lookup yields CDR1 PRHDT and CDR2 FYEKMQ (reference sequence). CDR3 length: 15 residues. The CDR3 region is CASSPGTGKAYGYTF. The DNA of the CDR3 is TGTGCCAGCAGCCCAGGGACAGGGAAGGCCTATGGCTACACCTTC.

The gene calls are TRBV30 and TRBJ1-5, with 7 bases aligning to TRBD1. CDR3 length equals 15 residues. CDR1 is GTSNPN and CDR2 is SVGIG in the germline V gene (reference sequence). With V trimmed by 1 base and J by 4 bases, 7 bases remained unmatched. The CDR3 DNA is TGTGCCTGGAGTGCCTCCGGGACAGTTAATCAGCCCCAGCATTTT. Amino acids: CAWSASGTVNQPQHF.

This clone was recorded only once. The CDR3 coding sequence is TGTGCCAGCAGTGGCGCCCGTGGCAATCAGCCCCAGCATTTT. Amino acids: CASSGARGNQPQHF. The chain recombines TRBV2 with TRBJ1-5; D gene uncertain. V lost 4 bases, J lost 2 bases, and 9 bases lay in between. This CDR3 is built from 14 residues. Germline-derived CDR1 and CDR2 are SNHLY and FYNNEI.

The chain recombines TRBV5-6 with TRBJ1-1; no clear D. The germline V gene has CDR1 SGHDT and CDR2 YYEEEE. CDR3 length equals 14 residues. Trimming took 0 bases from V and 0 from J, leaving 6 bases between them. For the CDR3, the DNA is TGTGCCAGCAGCTTGGGGCACGTGAACACTGAAGCTTTCTTT. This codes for CASSLGHVNTEAFF.

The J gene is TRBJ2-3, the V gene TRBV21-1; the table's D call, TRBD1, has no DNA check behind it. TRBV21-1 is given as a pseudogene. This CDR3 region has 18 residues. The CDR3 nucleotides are TGTGCCAGCAGCAAAGATCCCCCGGGACAGGGTCGCACAGATACGCAGTATTTT. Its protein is CASSKDPPGQGRTDTQYF.

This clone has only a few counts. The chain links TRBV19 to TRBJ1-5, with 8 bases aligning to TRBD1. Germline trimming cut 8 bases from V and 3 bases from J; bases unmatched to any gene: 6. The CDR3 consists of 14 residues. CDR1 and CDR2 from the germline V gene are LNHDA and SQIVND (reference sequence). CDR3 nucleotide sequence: TGTGCCAGTGGCTGGACAGGGAACAATCAGCCCCAGCATTTT. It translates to CASGWTGNNQPQHF.

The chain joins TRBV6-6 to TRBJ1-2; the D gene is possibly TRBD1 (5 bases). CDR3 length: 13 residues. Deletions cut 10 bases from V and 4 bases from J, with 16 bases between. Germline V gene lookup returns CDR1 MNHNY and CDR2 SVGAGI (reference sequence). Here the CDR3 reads CATLGRGIYGYTF. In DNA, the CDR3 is TGTGCCACCCTAGGGAGGGGAATCTATGGCTACACCTTC.

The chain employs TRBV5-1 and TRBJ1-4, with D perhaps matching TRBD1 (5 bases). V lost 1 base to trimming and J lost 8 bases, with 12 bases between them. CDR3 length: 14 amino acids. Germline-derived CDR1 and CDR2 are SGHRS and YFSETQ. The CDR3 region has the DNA TGCGCCAGCAGCTTGAGCAGGGCCCAAGAAAAACTGTTTTTT. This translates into CASSLSRAQEKLFF. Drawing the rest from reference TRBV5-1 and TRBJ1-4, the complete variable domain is KAGVTQTPRYLIKTRGQQVTLSCSPISGHRSVSWYQQTPGQGLQFLFEYFSETQRNKGNFPGRFSGRQFSNSRSEMNVSTLELGDSALYLCASSLSRAQEKLFFGSGTQLSVL.

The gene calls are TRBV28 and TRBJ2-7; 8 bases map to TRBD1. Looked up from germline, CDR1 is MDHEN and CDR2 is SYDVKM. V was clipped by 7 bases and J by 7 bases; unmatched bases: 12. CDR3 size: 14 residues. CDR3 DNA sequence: TGTGCCAGCATCCGCCGTCAGGGGGCGGGGGAGCAGTACTTC. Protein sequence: CASIRRQGAGEQYF.

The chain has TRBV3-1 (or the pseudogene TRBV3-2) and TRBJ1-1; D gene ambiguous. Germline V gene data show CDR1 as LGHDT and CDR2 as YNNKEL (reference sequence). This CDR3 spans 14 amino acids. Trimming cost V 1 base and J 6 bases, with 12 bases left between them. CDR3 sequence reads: CASSQVPLVAEAFF. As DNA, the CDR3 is TGTGCCAGCAGCCAAGTTCCTTTGGTAGCTGAAGCTTTCTTT.

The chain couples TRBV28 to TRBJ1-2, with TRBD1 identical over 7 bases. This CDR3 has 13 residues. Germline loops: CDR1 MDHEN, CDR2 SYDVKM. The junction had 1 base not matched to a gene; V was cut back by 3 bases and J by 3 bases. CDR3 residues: CASSLGTDYGYTF. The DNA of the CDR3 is TGTGCCAGCAGTTTGGGGACAGACTATGGCTACACCTTC.